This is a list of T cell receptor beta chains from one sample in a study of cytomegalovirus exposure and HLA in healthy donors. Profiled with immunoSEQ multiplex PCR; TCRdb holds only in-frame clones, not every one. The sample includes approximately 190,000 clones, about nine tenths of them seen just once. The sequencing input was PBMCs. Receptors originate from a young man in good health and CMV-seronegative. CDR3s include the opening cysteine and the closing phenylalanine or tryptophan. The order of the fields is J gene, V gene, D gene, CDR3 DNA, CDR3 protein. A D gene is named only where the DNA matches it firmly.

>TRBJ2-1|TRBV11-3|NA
TGTGCCAGCAGCCCTGGACAAGCCGGGTCGGTCCGCTCCTACAATGAGCAGTTCTTC
CASSPGQAGSVRSYNEQFF
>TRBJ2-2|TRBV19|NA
TGTGCCAGTAGTATACAAACCGGGGAGCTGTTTTTT
CASSIQTGELFF
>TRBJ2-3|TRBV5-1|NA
TGCGCCAGCAGCTTGATGTACGGGTTAGATACGCAGTATTTT
CASSLMYGLDTQYF
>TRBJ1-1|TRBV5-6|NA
TGTGCCAGCAGCATTTCAACTGAAGCTTTCTTT
CASSISTEAFF
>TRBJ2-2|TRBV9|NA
TGTGCCAGCAGCGTAGCGAGGGCCACGAACACCGGGGAGCTGTTTTTT
CASSVARATNTGELFF
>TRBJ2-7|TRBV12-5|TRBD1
TGTGCTAGTGGCAGGACAGGTGGCAACGAGCAGTACTTC
CASGRTGGNEQYF
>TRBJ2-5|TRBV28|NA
TGTGCCAGCAGCGTGGTATTAGCGGAGACCCAGTACTTC
CASSVVLAETQYF
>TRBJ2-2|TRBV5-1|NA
TGCGCCAGCAGCCCGACAGCCTCGAACACCGGGGAGCTGTTTTTT
CASSPTASNTGELFF
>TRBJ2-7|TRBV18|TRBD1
TGTGCCAGCTCACCTGGGACAGGGCTGACTCCGATGAACGAGCAGTACTTC
CASSPGTGLTPMNEQYF
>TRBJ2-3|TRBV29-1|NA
TGCAGCGCCGGGGCGGCGGGGGCTACGCAGTATTTT
CSAGAAGATQYF